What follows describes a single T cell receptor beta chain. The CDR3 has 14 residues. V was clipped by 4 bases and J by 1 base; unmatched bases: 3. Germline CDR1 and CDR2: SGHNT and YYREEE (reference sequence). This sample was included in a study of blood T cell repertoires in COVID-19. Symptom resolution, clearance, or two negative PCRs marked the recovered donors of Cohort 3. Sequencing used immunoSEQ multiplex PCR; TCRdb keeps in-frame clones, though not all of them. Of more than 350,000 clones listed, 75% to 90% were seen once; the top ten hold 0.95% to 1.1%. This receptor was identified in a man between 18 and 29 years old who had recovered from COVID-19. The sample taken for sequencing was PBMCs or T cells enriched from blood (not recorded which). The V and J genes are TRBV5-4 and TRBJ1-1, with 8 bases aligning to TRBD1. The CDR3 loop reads CASSRGQGNTEAFF. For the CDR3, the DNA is TGTGCCAGCAGCCGTGGACAGGGGAACACTGAAGCTTTCTTT.